Shown below are 22 T cell receptor beta chains from a single sample sequenced in a study of blood T cells in healthy people across ages. The authors ran a second PCR of roughly 6 to 11 cycles using a sample-barcoded 5' primer and a J-beta primer mix. TCRdb analysed the 5' RACE reads with MiXCR anew, one entry per CDR3 protein. This table has about 620,000 distinct CDR3 sequences, under 25% appearing once. Sequences were obtained from blood. The receptor set was obtained from a man in his 70s in good health.

This chain joins TRBV5-6 and TRBJ2-3; D ambiguous. Trimming shortened V by 0 bases and J by 0 bases, and 11 bases separated the two germline ends. Germline V CDR1 and CDR2: SGHDT, YYEEEE. The CDR3 sequence is 16 residues long. Here the CDR3 DNA reads TGTGCCAGCAGCTTGGGAGGTTCGGGTAGCACAGATACGCAGTATTTT. Translation gives CASSLGGSGSTDTQYF.

This clonotype was seen only a few times. The chain employs TRBV10-3 and TRBJ2-5; D is possibly TRBD1 (5 bases). The J call is doubtful: the DNA matches TRBJ2-1 better. Germline assignment: CDR1 ENHRY and CDR2 SYGVKD. The CDR3 is 13 residues long. The CDR3: CAISETGGDEQFF. The CDR3 DNA reads as TGTGCCATCAGTGAAACAGGTGGAGATGAGCAGTTCTTC.

This clonotype was found once. The chain uses TRBV6-6 and TRBJ2-6; D could derive from TRBD1 or TRBD2 (6 bases each). Germline V gives CDR1 MNHNY, CDR2 SVGAGI (reference sequence). This CDR3 comprises 16 residues. With 2 bases removed from V and 3 bases from J, the gap between germline ends came to 11 bases. The CDR3 coding sequence is TGTGCCAGCAGTTACGAACAGGGAGGTGGGGCCAACGTCCTGACTTTC. It codes for CASSYEQGGGANVLTF.

This clonotype appeared a few times. The chain carries TRBV6-6 and TRBJ1-6, with 8 nucleotides matching TRBD1. Germline V gives CDR1 MNHNY, CDR2 SVGAGI (reference sequence). The J segment lost 7 bases and the V segment lost 0 bases, leaving 2 bases of the junction unmatched. CDR3 length: 15 residues. CDR3 sequence: CASSYSTGENSPLHF. The CDR3 nucleotides read TGTGCCAGCAGTTACTCGACAGGGGAGAATTCACCCCTCCACTTT.

CDR3 nucleotides: TGTGCCAGCAGCCCGAACCCGGGGGATGAGACCCAGTACTTC. It is translated as CASSPNPGDETQYF. The chain joins TRBV7-8 to TRBJ2-5, with D perhaps matching TRBD2 (6 bases). Between the trimmed V and J ends, which lost 5 bases and 5 bases, there was a span of 15 bases. The CDR3 consists of 14 residues. Germline CDR1 SGHVS, CDR2 FQNEAQ.

This clonotype was picked up a small number of times. The gene calls are TRBV2 and TRBJ2-4; D gene uncertain. The CDR3 contains 15 residues. Trimming took 11 bases from V and 1 from J, leaving 18 bases between them. Germline CDR1 SNHLY, CDR2 FYNNEI. CDR3 loop: CAASSERLAKNIQYF. The DNA of the CDR3 is TGTGCCGCCAGCAGTGAACGGTTGGCCAAAAACATTCAGTACTTC.

The gene calls are TRBV10-3 and TRBJ2-5; unclear D gene. CDR3 length: 14 residues. Trimming left V 4 bases short and J 2 bases short, with 11 bases between. The germline V gene has CDR1 ENHRY and CDR2 SYGVKD. CDR3 protein: CAISAQPAQETQYF. The CDR3 bases are TGTGCCATCAGTGCTCAGCCAGCGCAAGAGACCCAGTACTTC.

This clonotype has more than one count but fewer than ten. The chain is built from TRBV20-1 and TRBJ2-2; TRBD2 matches at 15 bases. The CDR3 contains 18 residues. Germline assignment: CDR1 DFQATT and CDR2 SNEGSKA (reference sequence). V lost 1 base and J lost 1; bases outside the gene matches: 4. This CDR3 reads CSARGGLAGGRNTGELFF. CDR3 DNA sequence: TGCAGTGCTAGAGGGGGACTAGCGGGAGGACGGAACACCGGGGAGCTGTTTTTT.

This clonotype was observed many times. This chain connects TRBV21-1 to TRBJ1-3; the D segment call TRBD1 is taken from the table without a DNA check. TRBV21-1 counts as a pseudogene. There are 18 residues in the CDR3. Here the CDR3 DNA reads TGTGCCAGCAGCAAAGCATTTGACCCGGTCCCACACGGAAACACCATATATTTT. Its translation: CASSKAFDPVPHGNTIYF.

The chain combines TRBV10-1 with TRBJ2-7, with 7 bases aligning to TRBD2. CDR1 and CDR2 (germline): WNHNN, SYGVQD (reference sequence). V shed 6 bases and J 2 bases; nucleotides not matched to a gene: 7. This CDR3 contains 14 residues. The CDR3 region has the DNA TGCGCCAGCAGCCCGGGACTATCTGCCTACGAGCAGTACTTC. This translates into CASSPGLSAYEQYF.

In DNA, the CDR3 is TGTGCCATCAGTGAAGGTAGAGAAGAGACCCAGTACTTC. This translates into CAISEGREETQYF. The chain links TRBV10-3 to TRBJ2-5; D is unclear. Looked up from germline, CDR1 is ENHRY and CDR2 is SYGVKD. The CDR3 extends over 13 amino acids. Trimming pared 3 bases from V and 3 bases from J, leaving 8 bases between.

This clonotype was counted at least ten times. The chain is built from TRBV20-1 and TRBJ2-1; D perhaps matches TRBD1 (6 bases). CDR3 length: 13 residues. CDR1 is DFQATT, CDR2 SNEGSKA, per germline (reference sequence). The V gene lost 6 bases and the J gene lost 3 bases, with 12 bases spanning the gap. As DNA, the CDR3 is TGCAGTGCCAACCGGGACAACTACAATGAGCAGTTCTTC. It specifies CSANRDNYNEQFF.

The table lists this clonotype with many counts. The chain has TRBV28 and TRBJ2-7; D may be TRBD1 (6 bases). Trimming shortened V by 6 bases and J by 1 base, and 19 bases separated the two germline ends. Germline assignment: CDR1 MDHEN and CDR2 SYDVKM. There are 16 residues in the CDR3. CDR3 protein: CASRRAGTKASYEQYF. Here the CDR3 DNA reads TGTGCCAGCAGACGTGCCGGGACAAAAGCTTCCTACGAGCAGTACTTC. Filled out from reference TRBV28 and TRBJ2-7, the complete variable domain reads DVKVTQSSRYLVKRTGEKVFLECVQDMDHENMFWYRQDPGLGLRLIYFSYDVKMKEKGDIPEGYSVSREKKERFSLILESASTNQTSMYLCASRRAGTKASYEQYFGPGTRLTVT.

This chain uses TRBV10-3 with TRBJ1-3; the D is unclear. V was clipped by 2 bases and J by 0 bases, with 14 bases between them. CDR3 length: 17 amino acids. CDR1 and CDR2 from the germline V gene are ENHRY and SYGVKD. CDR3 protein: CAISELSIRGSGNTIYF. CDR3 DNA sequence: TGTGCCATCAGTGAGCTCTCGATTCGGGGCTCTGGAAACACCATATATTTT.

This clonotype was counted only a few times. The J gene is TRBJ2-7, the V gene TRBV5-1; 9 positions agree with TRBD2. The CDR3 consists of 16 residues. From germline, CDR1 is SGHRS and CDR2 YFSETQ. With V trimmed by 4 bases and J by 0 bases, 8 bases remained unmatched. CDR3 sequence (DNA): TGCGCCAGCAGCCTTGCTAGCGGGAAAAGCTCCTACGAGCAGTACTTC. It is translated as CASSLASGKSSYEQYF.

This clonotype turned up a few times. V is TRBV6-2 or TRBV6-3 and J is TRBJ1-5, with D uncertain. CDR1 is MNHEY, CDR2 SVGEGT, per germline. Trimming pared 9 bases from V and 2 bases from J, leaving 11 bases between. The CDR3 runs to 13 residues. CDR3 in amino acids: CASGYPGNQPQHF. For the CDR3, the DNA is TGTGCCAGTGGCTATCCGGGCAATCAGCCCCAGCATTTT.

The chain uses TRBV20-1 and TRBJ2-7; possibly TRBD2 for D (5 bases). Germline V gene data show CDR1 as DFQATT and CDR2 as SNEGSKA (reference sequence). V was clipped by 6 bases and J by 5 bases, with 17 bases between them. CDR3 length: 13 residues. The CDR3 DNA follows: TGCAGTGCCGGGAATATGGTTTCGCACGAGCAGTACTTC. Translation gives CSAGNMVSHEQYF.

This rearrangement joins TRBV2 to TRBJ1-1; no definite D call. Trimming shortened V by 4 bases and J by 5 bases, and 14 bases separated the two germline ends. Germline CDR1 SNHLY, CDR2 FYNNEI. The CDR3 length is 14 residues. CDR3 coding DNA: TGTGCCAGCAGTGCCGCCAGACCCCCGACTGAAGCTTTCTTT. Its translation is CASSAARPPTEAFF. The full variable domain, in which reference TRBV2 and TRBJ1-1 provide the parts outside the CDR3, is EPEVTQTPSHQVTQMGQEVILRCVPISNHLYFYWYRQILGQKVEFLVSFYNNEISEKSEIFDDQFSVERPDGSNFTLKIRSTKLEDSAMYFCASSAARPPTEAFFGQGTRLTVV.

The chain has TRBV7-2 and TRBJ2-5; D gene unclear. Trimming left V 2 bases short and J 4 bases short, with 8 bases between. The CDR3 extends over 13 amino acids. Germline CDR1 reads SGHTA; CDR2 reads FQGNSA. The DNA for the CDR3 is TGTGCCAGCAGCTTAAGCGTGCGAGAGACCCAGTACTTC. It specifies CASSLSVRETQYF.

V gene TRBV5-6 combines with J gene TRBJ2-5; 9 bases are a match to TRBD2. V lost 0 bases and J lost 2; bases outside the gene matches: 5. There are 16 residues in the CDR3. Germline V gene sequence: CDR1 SGHDT, CDR2 YYEEEE. The CDR3 sequence: CASSLAASGVQETQYF. In DNA, the CDR3 is TGTGCCAGCAGCTTGGCGGCTAGCGGGGTACAAGAGACCCAGTACTTC.

This clonotype was observed at least ten times. The chain is built from TRBV28 and TRBJ1-1; tentatively, D is TRBD1 (6 bases). Trimming shortened V by 6 bases and J by 0 bases, and 11 bases separated the two germline ends. The CDR3 extends over 14 amino acids. Germline V gene sequence: CDR1 MDHEN, CDR2 SYDVKM. The CDR3 DNA is TGTGCCAGCAGGGGGCAGGGGCTGAACACTGAAGCTTTCTTT. Amino acid sequence: CASRGQGLNTEAFF. The full variable domain, in which reference TRBV28 and TRBJ1-1 provide the parts outside the CDR3, is DVKVTQSSRYLVKRTGEKVFLECVQDMDHENMFWYRQDPGLGLRLIYFSYDVKMKEKGDIPEGYSVSREKKERFSLILESASTNQTSMYLCASRGQGLNTEAFFGQGTRLTVV.

In this sample, this clonotype turned up many times. The V call is TRBV24-1, the J call TRBJ2-3; no reliable D call. The CDR3 runs to 15 residues. Trimming left V 5 bases short and J 1 base short, with 12 bases between. Germline CDR1 and CDR2: KGHDR and SFDVKD. DNA for the CDR3: TGTGCCACCAGTGCCTCGGTCCCTGGCACAGATACGCAGTATTTT. Residues: CATSASVPGTDTQYF.